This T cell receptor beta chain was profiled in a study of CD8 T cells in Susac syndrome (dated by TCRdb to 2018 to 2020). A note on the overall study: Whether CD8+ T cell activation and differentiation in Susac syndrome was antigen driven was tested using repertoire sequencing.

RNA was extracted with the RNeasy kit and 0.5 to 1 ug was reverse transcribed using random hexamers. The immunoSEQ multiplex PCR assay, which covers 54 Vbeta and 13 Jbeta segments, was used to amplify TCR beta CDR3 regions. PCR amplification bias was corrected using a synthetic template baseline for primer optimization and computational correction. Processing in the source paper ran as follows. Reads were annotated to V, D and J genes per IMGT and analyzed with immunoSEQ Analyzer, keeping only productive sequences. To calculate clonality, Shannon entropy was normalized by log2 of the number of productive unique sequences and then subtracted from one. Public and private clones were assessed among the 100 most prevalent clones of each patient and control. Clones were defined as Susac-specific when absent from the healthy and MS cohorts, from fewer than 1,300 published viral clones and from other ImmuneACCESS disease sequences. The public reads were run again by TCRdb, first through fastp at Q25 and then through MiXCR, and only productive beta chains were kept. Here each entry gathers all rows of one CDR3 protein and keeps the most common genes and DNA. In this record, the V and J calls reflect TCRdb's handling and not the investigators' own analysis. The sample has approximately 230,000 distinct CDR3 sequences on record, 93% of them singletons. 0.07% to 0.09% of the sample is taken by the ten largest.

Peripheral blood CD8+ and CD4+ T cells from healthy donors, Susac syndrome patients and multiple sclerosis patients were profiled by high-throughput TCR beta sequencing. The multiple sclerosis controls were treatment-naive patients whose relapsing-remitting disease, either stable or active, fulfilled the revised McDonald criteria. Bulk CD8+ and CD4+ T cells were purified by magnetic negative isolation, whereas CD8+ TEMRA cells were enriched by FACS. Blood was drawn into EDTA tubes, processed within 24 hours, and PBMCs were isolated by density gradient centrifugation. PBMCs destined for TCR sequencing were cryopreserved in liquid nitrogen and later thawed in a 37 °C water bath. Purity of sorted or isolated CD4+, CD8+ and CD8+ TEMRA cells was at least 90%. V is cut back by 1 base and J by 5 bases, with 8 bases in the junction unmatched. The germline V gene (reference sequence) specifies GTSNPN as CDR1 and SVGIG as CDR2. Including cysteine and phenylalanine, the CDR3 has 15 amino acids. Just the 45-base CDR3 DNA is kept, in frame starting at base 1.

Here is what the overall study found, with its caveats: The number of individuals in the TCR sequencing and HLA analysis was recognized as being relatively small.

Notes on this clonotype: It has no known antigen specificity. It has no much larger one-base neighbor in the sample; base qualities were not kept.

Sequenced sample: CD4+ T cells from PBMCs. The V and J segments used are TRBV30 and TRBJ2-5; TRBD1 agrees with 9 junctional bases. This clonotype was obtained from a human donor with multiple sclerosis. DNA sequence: TGTGCCTGGAGTGCCCCCGCGGACAGGGGTGAGACCCAGTACTTC. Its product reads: CAWSAPADRGETQYF.